This entry concerns a single TCR beta chain. Its antigen is undetermined. The sample originates from a study of cytomegalovirus exposure and HLA in healthy donors. In the study overall: Earlier work reported 100 million or so unique TCR beta sequences from 180 million or so T cells. HLA-typed donors were the source of 80 million to 90 million unique TCRs, which an early data release held.

Germline loops: CDR1 MNHEY, CDR2 SVGAGI. The CDR3 spans 15 residues. V was pared by 5 bases and J by 7 bases, with 3 bases of the junction left unmatched. The PCR had 60 Vbeta and 13 Jbeta primers. The protocol was immunoSEQ multiplex PCR, while the TCRdb copy is restricted to in-frame clones and leaves out a portion. This table holds 90,000 to 100,000 clones, around three quarters found once. Study-level points and caveats: TRBV6-2, TRBV6-3 and some other V segments were unresolvable in 87-base-pair reads. Associated with HLA alleles at 0.05 false discovery rate in a later analysis were 17,000 or so TCR beta sequences.

This chain uses TRBV6-5 with TRBJ2-3; 16 nucleotides align to TRBD2. This receptor was identified in a man in his forties in good health and CMV-seronegative. Sample: PBMCs. The CDR3 region has the DNA TGTGCCAGCAGTGGGACTAGCGGGGGGGCTAATACGCAGTATTTT. It encodes CASSGTSGGANTQYF.